The 29 T cell receptor beta chains below come from one sample, sequenced in a study of T cells in women clearing cervical HPV infection. Method: immunoSEQ multiplex PCR; TCRdb's copy keeps in-frame clones and lacks some. There are approximately 49,000 clones in the sample, with roughly 1.5% held by the top ten. Sample: blood buffy coat. All receptors come from a woman aged 18 to 75 with a cervical HPV16 infection that either progressed to CIN3+ or cleared (not recorded which).

Regarding this clone: The CDR3 end is not reached by the read, which stops 3 residues before it; the germline J gene fills it in. This chain joins TRBV5-4 and TRBJ1-6, with 10 bases that match TRBD1. Germline-derived CDR1 and CDR2 are SGHNT and YYREEE (reference sequence). J lost 7 bases, V lost 0 bases, and 4 bases had no gene match. The CDR3 sequence is 16 residues long. The CDR3 DNA, read in part, is TGTGCCAGCAGCTTGGGGGACAGGGGCGGGAATTCACCC. Translation gives CASSLGDRGGNSP. The CDR3 in its entirety is CASSLGDRGGNSPLHF.

As regards this clone: The read gets to within 3 residues of the CDR3 end, and the germline J gene fills in the rest. The chain carries TRBV20-1 and TRBJ2-1; D not resolved. CDR3 length: 13 amino acids. The germline CDR1 and CDR2 sequences are DFQATT and SNEGSKA (reference sequence). V was trimmed by 4 bases and J by 2 bases, leaving 9 bases between them. CDR3 region: CSAIGNPYNEQFF. The sequenced CDR3 bases are TGCAGTGCTATTGGCAACCCCTACAATGAG.

Regarding this clone: The read terminates 3 residues ahead of where the CDR3 ends, so the germline J gene completes it. The same CDR3 arises from other DNA sequences in this sample as well. The V gene is TRBV20-1, the J gene TRBJ2-1; 8 bases are shared with TRBD2. V trimming: 5 bases; J trimming: 3 bases; junction bases outside the gene matches: 6. CDR3 length: 14 amino acids. Germline V lookup: CDR1 DFQATT, CDR2 SNEGSKA (reference sequence). CDR3 DNA, as far as it was read: TGCAGTGCTTCCCCTAGCGGGTTCTACAATGAG. This gives the protein CSASPSGFYNE. The entire CDR3 is CSASPSGFYNEQFF.

On this clone: The read ends 3 residues before the CDR3 terminus; that terminus is restored from the germline J gene. The V and J genes are TRBV29-1 and TRBJ2-1, with TRBD2 matching 12 bases. J lost 7 bases, V lost 4 bases, and 8 bases had no gene match. The CDR3 is 15 residues long. Germline-derived CDR1 and CDR2 are SQVTM and ANQGSEA. CDR3 DNA (partial): TGCAGCGTTGGGGCTAGCGGGAGGGCCTCGAATGAG. Amino acids: CSVGASGRASNE. The full CDR3 reads CSVGASGRASNEQFF.

Remarks on this clone: The read falls 3 residues short of the CDR3 end, and the missing part is taken from the germline J gene. V and J are TRBV28 and TRBJ2-7, with D possibly being TRBD1 (6 bases). The germline V gene has CDR1 MDHEN and CDR2 SYDVKM. The CDR3 runs 14 residues. V lost 8 bases and J lost 3, with 17 bases in between. The CDR3 DNA, read in part, is TGTGCCAGCTCCGGGACACCGGGCTTCTACGAG. Encoded protein: CASSGTPGFYE. In full, the CDR3 is CASSGTPGFYEQYF.

Regarding this clone: The read gets to within 3 residues of the CDR3 end, and the germline J gene fills in the rest. The rearrangement uses TRBV20-1 and TRBJ2-7; D possibly corresponds to TRBD2 (7 bases). There are 12 residues in the CDR3. Germline CDR1 DFQATT, CDR2 SNEGSKA (reference sequence). Trimming took off 6 bases at V and 6 bases at J, with 15 bases between the two ends. The sequenced part of the CDR3 DNA is TGCAGTGCAGGGGGGGTTGCGGGCGAG. This gives the protein CSAGGVAGE. The CDR3 as a whole reads CSAGGVAGEQYF.

A remark on this clone: The read is 3 residues too short to cover the CDR3 end, so that end is filled in from the germline J gene. This chain connects TRBV19 to TRBJ1-1; D is undetermined. Trimming stripped 7 bases from V and 1 base from J, with 10 bases between. Germline CDR1 reads LNHDA; CDR2 reads SQIVND (reference sequence). This CDR3 spans 13 amino acids. Partial CDR3 DNA: TGTGCCAGTACCCTAATCCCGAACACTGAA. Encoded protein: CASTLIPNTE. In full, the CDR3 reads CASTLIPNTEAFF.

About this clone: Read sequence stops 3 residues before the CDR3 end, and the germline J gene provides the missing end. The V call is TRBV6-1, the J call TRBJ1-2; TRBD1 matches 8 bases. V lost 3 bases, J lost 4 bases, and 7 bases stayed unmatched. The germline V gene has CDR1 MNHNS and CDR2 SASEGT. The CDR3 is made up of 15 amino acids. This CDR3 reads CASSDSLDRGYGYTF. The CDR3 DNA, read in part, is TGTGCCAGCAGTGATAGCTTAGACAGGGGCTATGGC.

About this clone: The read ends 3 residues shy of where the CDR3 ends; the end is completed using the germline J gene. The V and J genes are TRBV12-3 or TRBV12-4 and TRBJ2-1, with 9 nucleotides matching TRBD1. V was clipped by 3 bases and J by 6 bases; unmatched bases: 3. CDR3 size: 14 residues. CDR3 bases read: TGTGCCAGCAGTTTGAGACAGGGGGGCAATGAG. Translation gives CASSLRQGGNE. The full CDR3 sequence reads CASSLRQGGNEQFF.

As regards this clone: The missing CDR3 end, 3 residues past where the read stops, is filled in from the germline J gene. The chain has TRBV20-1 and TRBJ1-2; tentative D call: TRBD1 (6 bases). CDR1 is DFQATT, CDR2 SNEGSKA, per germline (reference sequence). Between the trimmed V and J ends, which lost 3 bases and 7 bases, there was a span of 15 bases. The CDR3 consists of 13 residues. The CDR3 is CSASLPGAAGYTF. CDR3 bases read: TGCAGTGCTAGCCTCCCAGGGGCGGCTGGC.

About this clone: The observed sequence ends 3 residues before the CDR3 terminus, with the missing tail filled in from the germline J gene. The rearrangement links TRBV2 to TRBJ1-2; D unresolved. CDR1 and CDR2 from the germline V gene are SNHLY and FYNNEI. V lost 8 bases and J 6 bases, leaving 7 bases between the germline ends. This CDR3 comprises 10 residues. Incomplete CDR3 DNA: TGTGCCAGCGAACGGGATGGC. Its protein product is CASERDG. The entire CDR3 protein reads CASERDGYTF.

In the case of this clone: Sequencing ends 3 residues short of the CDR3 end; the germline J gene provides the rest. This chain uses TRBV28 with TRBJ2-7; 9 nucleotides agree with TRBD1. Germline V gene lookup returns CDR1 MDHEN and CDR2 SYDVKM. The CDR3 contains 17 residues. Trimming at V came to 3 bases and at J to 0 bases, leaving 9 bases not matched to a gene. The sequenced CDR3 bases are TGTGCCAGCAGTTTCCCCCACTTGACAGGGGGCTCCTACGAG. It specifies CASSFPHLTGGSYE. In full, the CDR3 reads CASSFPHLTGGSYEQYF.

As for this clone: Read sequence stops 3 residues before the CDR3 end, and the germline J gene provides the missing end. This chain joins TRBV18 and TRBJ1-2; 7 positions agree with TRBD1. The CDR3 length is 14 residues. V lost 0 bases, J lost 3 bases, and 1 base stayed unmatched. Looked up from germline, CDR1 is KGHSH and CDR2 is LQKENI. Partial CDR3 DNA: TGTGCCAGCTCACCACCAGACAGGGACTATGGC. This encodes CASSPPDRDYG. The whole CDR3 protein is CASSPPDRDYGYTF.

In the case of this clone: The read stops 3 residues short of the end of the CDR3; the missing end is completed from the germline J gene. The chain has TRBV7-8 and TRBJ2-5, with TRBD2 as a possible D gene (6 bases). The CDR3 loop spans 14 amino acids. Germline CDR1 SGHVS, CDR2 FQNEAQ. V was cut by 3 bases and J by 4 bases, with 12 bases left in between. Partial CDR3 DNA: TGTGCCAGCAGCTTTGGCCAGGGAGGAGAGACC. Residues: CASSFGQGGET. The whole CDR3 sequence reads CASSFGQGGETQYF.

Concerning this clone: The observed sequence ends 3 residues before the CDR3 terminus, with the missing tail filled in from the germline J gene. The chain couples TRBV4-1 to TRBJ2-1; D unresolved. The CDR3 spans 13 residues. The germline CDR1 and CDR2 sequences are MGHRA and YSYEKL. V was pared by 1 base and J by 5 bases, with 6 bases between. Partial CDR3 DNA: TGCGCCAGCAGCCAAGCTCGTCACAATGAG. This gives the protein CASSQARHNE. The entire CDR3 protein is CASSQARHNEQFF.

The DNA read from the CDR3 is TGCGCCAGCTCCTCCCCAGGATATGAG. It encodes CASSSPGYE. The whole CDR3 is CASSSPGYEQFF. The rearrangement joins TRBV10-1 to TRBJ2-1; D remains ambiguous. Read sequence stops 3 residues before the CDR3 end, and the germline J gene provides the missing end. V shed 8 bases and J shed 8 bases, with 13 bases lying between them. Germline assignment: CDR1 WNHNN and CDR2 SYGVQD (reference sequence). The CDR3 has 12 residues.

A note on this clone: The read ends 3 residues shy of where the CDR3 ends; the end is completed using the germline J gene. The genes are TRBV7-8 and TRBJ2-1; 10 nucleotides agree with TRBD2. From germline, CDR1 is SGHVS and CDR2 FQNEAQ. The CDR3 has 16 amino acids. Unmatched junction bases numbered 4, after V lost 4 bases and J lost 1 base. CDR3 loop: CASSSTSGPSYNEQFF. The sequenced part of the CDR3 DNA is TGTGCCAGCAGCTCGACTAGCGGGCCATCCTACAATGAG.

With regard to this clone: The missing CDR3 end, 3 residues past where the read stops, is filled in from the germline J gene. Additional DNA sequences in this sample encode the identical CDR3. This chain uses TRBV2 with TRBJ2-7, with a tentative D call TRBD2 (6 bases). The germline V and J ends were trimmed by 6 bases and 2 bases, with 17 bases remaining between them. This CDR3 spans 15 amino acids. From germline, CDR1 is SNHLY and CDR2 FYNNEI. The DNA read from the CDR3 is TGTGCCAGCAGCCACCCGGGGCAGCGGGCCTACGAG. The encoded protein is CASSHPGQRAYE. The whole CDR3 protein is CASSHPGQRAYEQYF. Together with reference TRBV2 and TRBJ2-7, the CDR3 gives the full variable domain: EPEVTQTPSHQVTQMGQEVILRCVPISNHLYFYWYRQILGQKVEFLVSFYNNEISEKSEIFDDQFSVERPDGSNFTLKIRSTKLEDSAMYFCASSHPGQRAYEQYFGPGTRLTVT.

On this clone itself: The sequence runs out 3 residues before the end of the CDR3; the remainder is reconstructed from the germline J gene. J is TRBJ2-2 and V is TRBV5-1, with TRBD1 matching 8 bases. J was trimmed by 2 bases and V by 3 bases; bases with no gene match: 3. The V gene's germline CDR1 is SGHRS and CDR2 YFSETQ. This CDR3 is built from 15 residues. This chain's CDR3 is CASSSGQVNTGELFF. CDR3 DNA, as far as it was read: TGCGCCAGCAGCTCGGGACAGGTCAACACCGGGGAG.

Concerning this clone itself: The read stops 3 residues short of the end of the CDR3; the missing end is completed from the germline J gene. This rearrangement joins TRBV7-8 to TRBJ2-3; no definite D call. This CDR3 spans 14 amino acids. Trimming pared 1 base from V and 5 bases from J, leaving 10 bases between. The V gene's germline CDR1 is SGHVS and CDR2 FQNEAQ. The sequenced CDR3 bases are TGTGCCAGCAGCTTAGATGGTAGCCAAGATACG. Protein sequence: CASSLDGSQDT. From start to end, the CDR3 is CASSLDGSQDTQYF. The entire variable domain, with the rest obtained from reference TRBV7-8 and TRBJ2-3, is as follows: GAGVSQSPRYKVAKRGQDVALRCDPISGHVSLFWYQQALGQGPEFLTYFQNEAQLDKSGLPSDRFFAERPEGSVSTLKIQRTQQEDSAVYLCASSLDGSQDTQYFGPGTRLTVL.

The CDR3 loop is CSASARASIAIHYNEQFF. The DNA read from the CDR3 is TGCAGTGCTAGTGCCCGGGCCTCTATAGCGATACACTACAATGAG. This rearrangement joins TRBV20-1 to TRBJ2-1; D is possibly TRBD2 (5 bases). The CDR3 end falls 3 residues outside the read, so it is completed with the germline J gene. CDR3 length: 18 residues. Trimming took off 3 bases at V and 3 bases at J, with 24 bases between the two ends. The germline V gene has CDR1 DFQATT and CDR2 SNEGSKA (reference sequence).

On this clone: The read terminates 3 residues ahead of where the CDR3 ends, so the germline J gene completes it. This chain links TRBV5-6 with TRBJ1-1; D is unresolved. Germline CDR1 and CDR2: SGHDT and YYEEEE. The V and J ends lost 0 bases and 3 bases respectively, with 6 bases between them. The CDR3 extends over 13 amino acids. The covered CDR3 bases are TGTGCCAGCAGCTTGGCCAGGCACACTGAA. Translated, it gives CASSLARHTE. The full CDR3 is CASSLARHTEAFF.

On this clone itself: From the germline J gene comes the end of the CDR3, since the read stops 3 residues before it. V and J are TRBV20-1 and TRBJ2-1; tentative D call: TRBD2 (5 bases). The CDR3 consists of 16 residues. Looked up from germline, CDR1 is DFQATT and CDR2 is SNEGSKA (reference sequence). Trimming removed 5 bases from V and 9 bases from J, with 26 bases in between. This CDR3 reads CSAYPPPGIGGREQFF. The covered CDR3 bases are TGCAGTGCTTACCCGCCCCCGGGGATCGGTGGTCGTGAG.

Notes on this clone: The CDR3 is cut off 3 residues early in the read; its end comes from the germline J gene. The V gene is TRBV5-6, the J gene TRBJ2-7; perhaps TRBD2 as D (6 bases). Germline assignment: CDR1 SGHDT and CDR2 YYEEEE. Trimming shortened V by 3 bases and J by 2 bases, and 12 bases separated the two germline ends. This CDR3 is 14 amino acids long. The CDR3 sequence is CASSSGLIAYEQYF. CDR3 DNA (partial): TGTGCCAGCAGCTCCGGACTAATAGCCTACGAG.

This chain's CDR3 is CSVEGQRLANYGYTF. The sequenced part of the CDR3 DNA is TGCAGCGTTGAGGGACAGCGATTAGCTAACTATGGC. The chain uses TRBV29-1 and TRBJ1-2, with 7 bases aligning to TRBD1. The CDR3 goes on 3 residues after the read ends, and that part is filled in from the germline J gene. This CDR3 comprises 15 residues. Germline V CDR1 and CDR2: SQVTM, ANQGSEA. Trimming took 3 bases from V and 0 from J; bases not matched to a gene: 7. Filled out from reference TRBV29-1 and TRBJ1-2, the complete variable domain reads SAVISQKPSRDICQRGTSLTIQCQVDSQVTMMFWYRQQPGQSLTLIATANQGSEATYESGFVIDKFPISRPNLTFSTLTVSNMSPEDSSIYLCSVEGQRLANYGYTFGSGTRLTVV.

With regard to this clone: The CDR3 end falls 3 residues outside the read, so it is completed with the germline J gene. The chain recombines TRBV19 with TRBJ2-2; 8 bases are a match to TRBD1. The ends lost 7 bases at V and 2 bases at J; junction bases unmatched: 6. From germline, CDR1 is LNHDA and CDR2 SQIVND (reference sequence). CDR3 length equals 15 residues. CDR3: CASIRTGINTGELFF. The sequenced CDR3 bases are TGTGCCAGTATCCGGACAGGGATCAACACCGGGGAG. Complete variable domain (other parts from reference TRBV19 and TRBJ2-2): DGGITQSPKYLFRKEGQNVTLSCEQNLNHDAMYWYRQDPGQGLRLIYYSQIVNDFQKGDIAEGYSVSREKKESFPLTVTSAQKNPTAFYLCASIRTGINTGELFFGEGSRLTVL.

Comments on this clone: Read sequence stops 3 residues before the CDR3 end, and the germline J gene provides the missing end. The V gene is TRBV5-6, the J gene TRBJ1-1; tentatively, D is TRBD1 (6 bases). CDR1 is SGHDT, CDR2 YYEEEE, per germline. V shed 2 bases and J shed 4 bases, with 12 bases lying between them. There are 14 residues in the CDR3. CDR3 DNA (partial): TGTGCCAGCAGCTTAAAGAACAGGGTCACTGAA. As protein: CASSLKNRVTE. The full CDR3 sequence reads CASSLKNRVTEAFF.

CDR3 region: CASSQDRRGGLSRDTQYF. The DNA read from the CDR3 is TGTGCCAGCAGCCAAGACCGACGGGGGGGCCTATCGAGGGATACG. This chain connects TRBV14 to TRBJ2-3; TRBD2 matches 8 bases. The CDR3 end is not reached by the read, which stops 3 residues before it; the germline J gene fills it in. V was clipped by 0 bases and J by 6 bases; unmatched bases: 14. There are 18 residues in the CDR3. Germline assignment: CDR1 SGHDN and CDR2 FVKESK.

Worth noting for this clone: Sequencing ends 3 residues short of the CDR3 end; the germline J gene provides the rest. The V call is TRBV20-1, the J call TRBJ1-5; tentatively, D is TRBD1 (6 bases). Germline V gene sequence: CDR1 DFQATT, CDR2 SNEGSKA (reference sequence). Trimming took off 6 bases at V and 3 bases at J, with 12 bases between the two ends. This CDR3 is built from 13 residues. The CDR3 region is CSARTGNNQPQHF. The CDR3 bases that were read are TGCAGTGCGCGTACAGGGAACAATCAGCCC.